The following is a TCR beta chain sequence with its context. This receptor's antigen is unknown. Per-base qualities were not stored, and no clone one base away is much larger. Each donor gave one peripheral blood draw, averaging approximately 120 mL, which was collected into heparinised tubes. Naive, central memory, regulatory and stem cell-like memory CD4+ T cells were sorted on a BD FACSAria II using a panel including CD45RO, CCR7, CD25, CD127, CD95 and CD27. All sorted populations exceeded 98% purity. PBMCs were isolated right away by Lymphoprep density gradient centrifugation and were stained directly, without culture. So that batch effects would be minimized, each experiment stained and sorted samples in pairs, pairing one healthy donor with one patient. This sample stems from a study of beta chain features in type 1 diabetes listed by TCRdb under 2018. For context, the study as a whole: Patients and healthy donors did not differ in mean age, gender distribution, total cell number or subset yield. Across all samples, some 99 million sorted cells were examined, and cell number per subset correlated strongly with RNA yield. In the study, TCRB repertoires of sorted circulating CD4+ T cell subsets from recently diagnosed type 1 diabetes patients were compared with those of matched healthy donors. Regulatory and stem cell-like memory subsets were isolated from only 8 patients and about 8 healthy donors, whereas naive and central memory subsets came from all 28 donors.

The entire amount of isolated RNA was reverse transcribed using the High Capacity cDNA Reverse Transcription Kit, so the sequenced TCRB transcripts were expressed ones. Deep immunoSEQ sequencing was applied to naive, central memory and regulatory T cell samples, giving an average of about 3.57 million total reads per sample. Sorted cells were lysed in RLT buffer, and RNA was extracted using DNase-treated RNeasy Micro or Mini kits according to cell number. To prevent cross-contamination, each cell subset was processed individually, whereas patient and healthy donor samples were processed jointly. Using the immunoSEQ multiplex PCR, TCRB sequences were amplified from cDNA into 87-bp fragments spanning the CDR3 region. Sequencing of the amplicons was performed on the Illumina HiSeq platform. In the paper's pipeline: Synthetic template baselines were used to correct PCR bias computationally, reads within Hamming distance 2 were collapsed together, and singletons that could not be merged were discarded. Reads were aligned against IMGT so that V, D and J genes, CDR3 length and insertions or deletions at six rearrangement sites could be assigned. Clonotype counts were normalized to sorted cell number within each subset before computing true diversity and Gini coefficients with the tcR R package. The overlap coefficient, calculated on TCRB nucleotide sequences, was used to quantify repertoire sharing. TCRdb stores this immuneACCESS table with in-frame sequences only. Part of the clones is absent; in the studies checked, under half of the shortfall reflects unresolved V genes, and no reason is known for the rest. D and trimming were read from the DNA, whereas the V and J calls and clone size are those reported in that table. Here the sample has tens of thousands of clones; around three fifths occur a single time. In total, the top ten clones hold roughly 2% of the sample.

Study-wide findings and limitations: Shorter templates might have been favored by PCR, but patient and control samples were amplified and corrected together, so both groups would have been affected equally by any skew. Because cDNA rather than genomic DNA was sequenced, highly expressing activated cells could have been over-represented, although no difference in activation and CD3 levels was found between groups. Naive, central memory and regulatory TCRB repertoires appeared to be more alike among patients than among healthy donors. At VDJ recombination sites, patients with type 1 diabetes made fewer insertions and deleted more nucleotides, a pattern implying thymic rearrangement abnormalities. In all four CD4+ subsets, TCRB CDR3 length was moderately but significantly shorter in type 1 diabetes patients. Because the HLA sub-analyses included only small numbers of individuals, any influence of HLA type on TCRB rearrangement was left unresolved.

The germline V gene specifies SGHRS as CDR1 and YFSETQ as CDR2. Counted from cysteine to phenylalanine, this CDR3 has 15 amino acids. The kept DNA is CDR3 alone, 45 bases in frame from the first base. V sheds 6 bases and J sheds 3 bases, leaving 18 bases between their ends. The receptor's source is a woman under 30 in good health. The rearranged segments are TRBV5-1 and TRBJ1-1, with the D gene too uncertain to name. Sequencing used Tregs from blood. The sample's cell subset or site label, in plain terms: regulatory CD4+ T cells. The DNA is as follows: TGCGCCAGCACCAGCGGTATCAGGAGGGACACTGAAGCTTTCTTT. It codes for CASTSGIRRDTEAFF.